The rows below give T cell receptor beta chains drawn from one sample of a study of T cell responses to AZD1222 COVID-19 vaccine. The table came from immunoSEQ multiplex PCR; TCRdb's copy has only in-frame clones and leaves some out. The repertoire consists of around 100,000 clones, with 88% occurring once and the leading ten covering about 20%. The specimen comprised peripheral blood, sampled on day 0 of AZD1222 vaccination. The receptor set was obtained from an adult in good health. Each CDR3 is given with its conserved first and last residue. Each record gives: clone size, V gene, D gene, J gene, CDR3 DNA, CDR3 protein. A D gene is named only where the DNA matches it firmly. A clone size is listed for some rows: how often the clone was seen (once, few, many), or a class if it is expanded.

>once|TRBV14|TRBD1|TRBJ2-1
TGTGCCAGCAGCCAAGACCCAGGGACAGGGAGGAAGTTCTTC
CASSQDPGTGRKFF
>-|TRBV6-5|-|TRBJ1-4
TGTGCCAGCAGGATCGGCAGGGGAAATGAAAAACTGTTTTTT
CASRIGRGNEKLFF
>-|TRBV16|-|TRBJ1-5
TGTGCCAGCAGCCAAGCTTCACGACCGACACATCAGCCCCAGCATTTT
CASSQASRPTHQPQHF
>-|TRBV18|-|TRBJ1-2
TGTGCCAGCTCACCCGTGGCATCGAACTATGGCTACACCTTC
CASSPVASNYGYTF
>-|TRBV11-2|-|TRBJ1-2
TGTGCCAGCAGCCCCCTAAGGGGTTCTCGCCATGGCTACACCTTC
CASSPLRGSRHGYTF
>few|TRBV3-1/TRBV3-2|TRBD1|TRBJ2-7
TGTGCCAGCAGCCAAGATCATTCGACAGGGGGCTACGAGCAGTACTTC
CASSQDHSTGGYEQYF
>-|TRBV6-5|TRBD1|TRBJ1-1
TGTGCCAGCAGAGCAGGGGGGAAGATGAACACTGAAGCTTTCTTT
CASRAGGKMNTEAFF
>-|TRBV6-5|-|TRBJ1-1
TGTGCCAGCATACTTACAGGGACCACTGAAGCTTTCTTT
CASILTGTTEAFF
>once|TRBV7-6|-|TRBJ2-1
TGTGCCAGCAGCTTAGATCATGAGCAGTTCTTC
CASSLDHEQFF
>-|TRBV15|-|TRBJ1-1
TGTGCCACCAGCAGAGAGGGCAGGGAGAGCACTGAAGCTTTCTTT
CATSREGRESTEAFF
>-|TRBV2|TRBD1|TRBJ1-1
TGTGCCAGCAGGCCGACAGGGTTAGCGGCTGAAGCTTTCTTT
CASRPTGLAAEAFF
>-|TRBV4-1|-|TRBJ2-3
TGCGCCAGCAGCCAAGATCAAGATACGCAGTATTTT
CASSQDQDTQYF
>-|TRBV19|-|TRBJ2-3
TGTGCCAGTAGTGCGCCCGGCACAGATACGCAGTATTTT
CASSAPGTDTQYF
>-|TRBV7-9|TRBD1|TRBJ1-2
TGTGCCAGCAGCCCTGGACAGGGGCGAGGCTACACCTTC
CASSPGQGRGYTF
>-|TRBV9|-|TRBJ2-3
TGTGCCAGCAGCGATTTTCCAGATACGCAGTATTTT
CASSDFPDTQYF
>-|TRBV7-9|TRBD2|TRBJ2-3
TGTGCCAGCAGCTTATCCTTTGGGACTAGCGGGGTCACAGATACGCAGTATTTT
CASSLSFGTSGVTDTQYF
>-|TRBV28|-|TRBJ2-1
TGTGCCATCATAAAGGGATACAATGAGCAGTTCTTC
CAIIKGYNEQFF
>-|TRBV5-5|-|TRBJ2-2
TGTGCCAGCAGCTTTGGGCGGGACACCGGGGAGCTGTTTTTT
CASSFGRDTGELFF
>-|TRBV5-1|TRBD1|TRBJ1-1
TGCGCCAGCAGCTGGACAGGGGGCAACACTGAAGCTTTCTTT
CASSWTGGNTEAFF
>-|TRBV30|-|TRBJ1-1
TGTGCCTGGAGGGGGAACACTGAAGCTTTCTTT
CAWRGNTEAFF
>-|TRBV2|-|TRBJ1-3
TGTGCCAGCAGGGCGGCAGGCGACTCTGGAAACACCATATATTTT
CASRAAGDSGNTIYF
>-|TRBV6-5|-|TRBJ2-5
TGTGCCAGCAGCCCCTCCTCCGAGACCCAGTACTTC
CASSPSSETQYF
>once|TRBV29-1|-|TRBJ1-2
TGCAGCGTTGAAACAGGAGCTAACTATGGCTACACCTTC
CSVETGANYGYTF
>-|TRBV6-5|-|TRBJ1-1
TGTGCCAGCAGGTTATGGGGGAACACTGAAGCTTTCTTT
CASRLWGNTEAFF
>-|TRBV5-1|TRBD1|TRBJ1-2
TGCGCCAGCAGCTTGGGTGTGACAGGGGGGAACTATGGCTACACCTTC
CASSLGVTGGNYGYTF
>-|TRBV7-2|-|TRBJ1-3
TGTGCCAGCAGCTCGGACGTTGGGGGCCTTGGAAACACCATATATTTT
CASSSDVGGLGNTIYF
>-|TRBV30|-|TRBJ1-4
TGTGCCTGGAGGGGGCCTGCCCCGCCAACTAATGAAAAACTGTTTTTT
CAWRGPAPPTNEKLFF
>once|TRBV18|TRBD1|TRBJ2-2
TGTGCCAGCTCACCAGGAGACAGGGGTGGAACCGGGGAGCTGTTTTTT
CASSPGDRGGTGELFF
>-|TRBV3-1/TRBV3-2|-|TRBJ2-1
TGTGCCAGCAGCCAGGGGGAGCCGGCGGATGAGCAGTTCTTC
CASSQGEPADEQFF
>few|TRBV29-1|TRBD2|TRBJ2-1
TGCAGCGTTGAAGAGACTAGCGGGAGTAATGAGCAGTTCTTC
CSVEETSGSNEQFF
>-|TRBV11-2|-|TRBJ1-1
TGTGCCAGCAGCTTAGTTCTGGGGACGGTGAACACTGAAGCTTTCTTT
CASSLVLGTVNTEAFF
>-|TRBV7-9|-|TRBJ1-6
TGTGCCAGCAGCCGCCCCACAGGTCCCCTCCACTTT
CASSRPTGPLHF
>-|TRBV28|-|TRBJ1-2
TGTGCCAGCAGTTCGGACAAGAACTATGGCTACACCTTC
CASSSDKNYGYTF
>-|TRBV7-2|TRBD2|TRBJ2-7
TGTGCCAGCAGACGGGGTGGGGCTAGCGGAAACGAGCAGTACTTC
CASRRGGASGNEQYF
>once|TRBV18|-|TRBJ2-7
TGTGCCAGCTCACTTGGTGGGGAAATCTACGAGCAGTACTTC
CASSLGGEIYEQYF
>-|TRBV18|TRBD2|TRBJ2-7
TGTGCCAGCTCACGGACTAGCGGGATCTACGAGCAGTACTTC
CASSRTSGIYEQYF
>few|TRBV20-1|-|TRBJ1-6
TGCAGTGCTAGTACAGTGACAGTAAATTCACCCCTCCACTTT
CSASTVTVNSPLHF
>-|TRBV11-3|-|TRBJ1-6
TGTGCCAGCAGCCAGTCGGGGAATTCACCCCTCCACTTT
CASSQSGNSPLHF
>-|TRBV5-8|-|TRBJ1-2
TGTGCCAGCAGCCGTCAGGTTATAAACTATGGCTACACCTTC
CASSRQVINYGYTF
>-|TRBV12-3/TRBV12-4|-|TRBJ1-1
TGTGCCAGCAGGGGGGGCTGGAGCACTGAAGCTTTCTTT
CASRGGWSTEAFF
>-|TRBV6-2/TRBV6-3|TRBD2|TRBJ2-1
TGTGCCAGCAGTCACCATGCGGGAGGGCAAGGTGAGCAGTTCTTC
CASSHHAGGQGEQFF
>-|TRBV4-3|TRBD2|TRBJ2-1
TGCGCCAGCAGCCAGGATTCACGGGGGGACAATGAGCAGTTCTTC
CASSQDSRGDNEQFF
>few|TRBV7-8|-|TRBJ1-1
TGTGCCAGCAGCCTCCGAGGAACTGAAGCTTTCTTT
CASSLRGTEAFF
>-|TRBV6-2/TRBV6-3|-|TRBJ1-1
TGTGCCAGCAGTTGGGCGGTGAACACTGAAGCTTTCTTT
CASSWAVNTEAFF